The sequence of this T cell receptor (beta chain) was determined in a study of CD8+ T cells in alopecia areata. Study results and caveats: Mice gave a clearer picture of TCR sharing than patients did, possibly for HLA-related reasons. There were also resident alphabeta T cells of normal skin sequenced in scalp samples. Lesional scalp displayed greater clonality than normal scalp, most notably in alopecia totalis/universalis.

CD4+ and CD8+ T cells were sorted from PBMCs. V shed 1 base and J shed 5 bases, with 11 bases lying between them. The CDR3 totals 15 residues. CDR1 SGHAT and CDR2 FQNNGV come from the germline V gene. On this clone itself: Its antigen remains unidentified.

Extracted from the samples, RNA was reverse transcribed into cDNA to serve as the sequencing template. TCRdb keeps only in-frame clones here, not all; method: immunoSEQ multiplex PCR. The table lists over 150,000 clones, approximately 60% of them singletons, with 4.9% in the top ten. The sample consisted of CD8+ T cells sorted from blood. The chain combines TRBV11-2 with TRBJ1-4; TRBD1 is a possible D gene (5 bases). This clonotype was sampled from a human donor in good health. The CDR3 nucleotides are TGTGCCAGCAGCTTAGGTGGGGCCATCAATGAAAAACTGTTTTTT. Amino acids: CASSLGGAINEKLFF.